This section outlines one T cell receptor beta chain sequence together with its context. This clonotype was seen more than once but under ten times. Its antigen is currently not known. No base quality values were provided; no much bigger clone lies one nucleotide off. The sample originates from a study of CD8 T cells in ankylosing spondylitis (dated by TCRdb to the late 2010s). Concerning the study at large: T cell receptor beta repertoires were profiled in healthy donors and ankylosing spondylitis patients so that disease-linked TCR variants could be found. The full study cohort was made up of about two dozen ankylosing spondylitis patients and 95 to 130 healthy donors. Peripheral blood was sampled, and synovial fluid was additionally collected from ankylosing spondylitis patients. The full study reports these points: A CD8+ phenotype was shown by the disease-linked clones, which were found at relatively low frequencies in peripheral blood. Blood from ankylosing spondylitis patients appeared to be characterized by a TCR beta motif made up of several highly homologous amino acid variants. According to the report, matched synovial fluid samples from ankylosing spondylitis patients were significantly enriched for the disease-linked clones. Some motif variants were previously reported in synovial fluid and blood of reactive arthritis patients, suggesting common disease-initiation mechanisms.

The CDR3 covers 13 residues, taking in both the cysteine and the phenylalanine. The kept DNA is CDR3 alone, 39 bases in frame from the first base. Based on the germline V gene, the CDR1 and CDR2 sequences are SQVTM and ANQGSEA. Trimming takes 7 bases off V and 5 bases off J; junction bases not matched to a gene: 9. For sequencing, an Illumina HiSeq 2500 was employed. TCR beta libraries were prepared by quantitative 5'-RACE with molecular barcodes. Per the original workflow: A new computational method, built on a probabilistic model of VDJ rearrangement, was used to identify disease-linked TCR variants. TCRdb reran the public reads through fastp at Q25 and MiXCR, keeping productive beta chains. A single entry per CDR3 protein holds the most common genes and DNA from its merged rows. TCRdb, not the original authors, processed these V and J calls. This sample lists fewer than 450,000 distinct CDR3 sequences; over 15% were detected once. The ten largest clones take up around 0.92% of the sample.

The receptor's source is a male donor with ankylosing spondylitis. The sample consisted of blood, either unsorted or a sorted T cell fraction (not recorded which). This sequence uses TRBV29-1 and TRBJ1-1; TRBD1 lines up with 8 middle nucleotides. The DNA sequence is TGCAGCGCCCTCGGACAGGGAAAAACTGAAGCTTTCTTT. Its protein is CSALGQGKTEAFF.